This is a list of T cell receptor beta chains from one sample in a study of blood T cell repertoires in COVID-19. Clones were sequenced by immunoSEQ multiplex PCR, and TCRdb holds only the in-frame ones, with some missing. The sample has some 170,000 clones, around 81% seen once. Material: peripheral blood. The receptors shown here come from a man aged 60-69 years with active or convalescent COVID-19. CDR3s include the opening cysteine and the closing phenylalanine or tryptophan. The D gene is left open where the match is weak. The size of a clone is reported for some rows only, either as once, few or many, or as a class for expanded clones.

d_gene: -
j_gene: TRBJ1-2
abundance: once
v_gene: TRBV6-1
CDR3nt: TGTGCCAGCAGTGAAGATCTCCAGGTTGTTGGCTACACCTTC
CDR3aa: CASSEDLQVVGYTF

d_gene: TRBD1
j_gene: TRBJ1-2
abundance: -
v_gene: TRBV7-9
CDR3nt: TGTGCCAGCAGTTTTCAGGGGGCCGTCTCCGGCTACACCTTC
CDR3aa: CASSFQGAVSGYTF

d_gene: TRBD2
j_gene: TRBJ2-1
abundance: -
v_gene: TRBV3-1/TRBV3-2
CDR3nt: TGTGCCAGCAGCCAAGTGGGACTAGCGGGAGGGGGTGAGCAGTTCTTC
CDR3aa: CASSQVGLAGGGEQFF

d_gene: TRBD2
j_gene: TRBJ2-7
abundance: -
v_gene: TRBV10-3
CDR3nt: TGTGCCATCAGTGAGCCTTGGTCTAGCGGGATGGAGGAGCAGTACTTC
CDR3aa: CAISEPWSSGMEEQYF

d_gene: -
j_gene: TRBJ2-6
abundance: many
v_gene: TRBV28
CDR3nt: TGTGCCAGCAGTTTCACGCAGGGGGGTGTTAGCTCTGGGGCCAACGTCCTGACTTTC
CDR3aa: CASSFTQGGVSSGANVLTF

d_gene: -
j_gene: TRBJ1-2
abundance: -
v_gene: TRBV4-1
CDR3nt: TGCGCCAGCAGCCAAGATCCTCCGTCCGGGGGCTACACCTTC
CDR3aa: CASSQDPPSGGYTF

d_gene: TRBD1
j_gene: TRBJ2-5
abundance: -
v_gene: TRBV5-8
CDR3nt: TGTGCCAGCAGCCGCGACAGGGGGCGAAAGGAGACCCAGTACTTC
CDR3aa: CASSRDRGRKETQYF

d_gene: TRBD2
j_gene: TRBJ2-1
abundance: -
v_gene: TRBV5-5
CDR3nt: TGTGCCAGCAGCTTGGATGGTCCAGCGGGGGGGCTGGAGCAGTTCTTC
CDR3aa: CASSLDGPAGGLEQFF

d_gene: -
j_gene: TRBJ2-1
abundance: -
v_gene: TRBV11-2
CDR3nt: TGTGCCAGCAGCTTAGCTCGGCGGGTGGTAACCTACAATGAGCAGTTCTTC
CDR3aa: CASSLARRVVTYNEQFF

d_gene: -
j_gene: TRBJ2-5
abundance: -
v_gene: TRBV28
CDR3nt: TGTGCCAGCAGAGGGACATCGAGGGAGACCCAGTACTTC
CDR3aa: CASRGTSRETQYF